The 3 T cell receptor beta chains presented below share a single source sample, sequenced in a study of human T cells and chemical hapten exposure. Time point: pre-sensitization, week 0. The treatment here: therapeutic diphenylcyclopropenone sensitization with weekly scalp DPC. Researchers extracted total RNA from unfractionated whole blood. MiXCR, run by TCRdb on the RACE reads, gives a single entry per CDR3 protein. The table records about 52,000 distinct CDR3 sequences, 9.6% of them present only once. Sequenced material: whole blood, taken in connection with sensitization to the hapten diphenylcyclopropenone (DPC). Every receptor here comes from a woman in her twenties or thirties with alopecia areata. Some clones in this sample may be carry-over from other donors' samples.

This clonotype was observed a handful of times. The CDR3 DNA is TGTGCCAGCAGCTTGCGGTTCGGCAGGCCCATACAGATTGGGGGGCAGTACTTC. Translating gives CASSLRFGRPIQIGGQYF. V gene TRBV5-6 combines with J gene TRBJ2-7; D is perhaps TRBD1 or TRBD2 (5 bases each). The V and J ends lost 1 base and 9 bases respectively, with 29 bases between them. Per the germline V gene, CDR1 is SGHDT and CDR2 is YYEEEE. The CDR3 runs 18 residues.

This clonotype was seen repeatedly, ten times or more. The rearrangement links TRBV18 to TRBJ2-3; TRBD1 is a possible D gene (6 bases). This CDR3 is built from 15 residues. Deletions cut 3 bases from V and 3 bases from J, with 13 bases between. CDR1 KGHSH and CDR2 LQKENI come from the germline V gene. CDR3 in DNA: TGTGCCAGCTCACCGTCCGCAGGGGCAACAGATACGCAGTATTTT. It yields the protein CASSPSAGATDTQYF.

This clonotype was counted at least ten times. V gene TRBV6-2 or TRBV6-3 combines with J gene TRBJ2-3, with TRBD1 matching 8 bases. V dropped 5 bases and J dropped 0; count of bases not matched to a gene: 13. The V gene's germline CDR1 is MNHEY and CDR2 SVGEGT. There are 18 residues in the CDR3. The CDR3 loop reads CASSIYQGARTSTDTQYF. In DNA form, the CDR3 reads TGTGCCAGCAGTATATACCAGGGGGCCAGAACTAGCACAGATACGCAGTATTTT.